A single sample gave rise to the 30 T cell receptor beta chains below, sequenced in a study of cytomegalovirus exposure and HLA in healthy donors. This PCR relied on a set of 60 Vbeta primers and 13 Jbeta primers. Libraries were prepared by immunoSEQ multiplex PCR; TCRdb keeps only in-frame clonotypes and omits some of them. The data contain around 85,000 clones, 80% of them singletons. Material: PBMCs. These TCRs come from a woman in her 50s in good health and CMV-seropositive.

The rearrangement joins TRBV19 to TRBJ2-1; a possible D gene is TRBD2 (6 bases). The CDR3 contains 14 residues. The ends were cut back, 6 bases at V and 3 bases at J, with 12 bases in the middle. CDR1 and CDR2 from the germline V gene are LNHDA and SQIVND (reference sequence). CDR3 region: CASRGGSVYNEQFF. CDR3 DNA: TGTGCCAGTAGGGGGGGATCTGTCTACAATGAGCAGTTCTTC.

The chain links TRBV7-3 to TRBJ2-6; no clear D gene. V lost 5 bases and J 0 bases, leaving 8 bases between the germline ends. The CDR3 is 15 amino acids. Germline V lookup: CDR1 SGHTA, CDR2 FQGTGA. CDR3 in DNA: TGTGCCAGCAGCCCAAAACACTCTGGGGCCAACGTCCTGACTTTC. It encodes CASSPKHSGANVLTF.

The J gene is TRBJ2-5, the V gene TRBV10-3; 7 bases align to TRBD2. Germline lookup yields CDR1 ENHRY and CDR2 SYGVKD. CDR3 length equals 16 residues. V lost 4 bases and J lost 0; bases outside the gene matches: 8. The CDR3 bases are TGTGCCATCAGTGGTCGAGCGGGGCAGGACCAAGAGACCCAGTACTTC. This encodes CAISGRAGQDQETQYF.

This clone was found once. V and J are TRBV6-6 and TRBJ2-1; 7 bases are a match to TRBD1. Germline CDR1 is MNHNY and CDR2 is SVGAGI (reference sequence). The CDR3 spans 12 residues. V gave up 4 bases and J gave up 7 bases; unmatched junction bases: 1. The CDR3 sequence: CASSLQGNEQFF. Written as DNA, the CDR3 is TGTGCCAGCAGTTTACAGGGGAATGAGCAGTTCTTC.

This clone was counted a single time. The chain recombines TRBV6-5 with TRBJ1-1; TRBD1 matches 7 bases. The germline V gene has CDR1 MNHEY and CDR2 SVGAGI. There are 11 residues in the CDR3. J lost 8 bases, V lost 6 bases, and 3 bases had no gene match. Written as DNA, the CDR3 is TGTGCCAGCAGGATGGACAGGGAAGCTTTCTTT. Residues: CASRMDREAFF.

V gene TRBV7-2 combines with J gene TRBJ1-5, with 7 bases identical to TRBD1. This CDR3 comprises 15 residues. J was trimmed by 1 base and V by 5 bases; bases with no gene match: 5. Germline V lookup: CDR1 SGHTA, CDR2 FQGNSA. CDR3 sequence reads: CASSRQGESNQPQHF. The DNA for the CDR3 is TGTGCCAGCAGCCGACAGGGAGAGAGCAATCAGCCCCAGCATTTT.

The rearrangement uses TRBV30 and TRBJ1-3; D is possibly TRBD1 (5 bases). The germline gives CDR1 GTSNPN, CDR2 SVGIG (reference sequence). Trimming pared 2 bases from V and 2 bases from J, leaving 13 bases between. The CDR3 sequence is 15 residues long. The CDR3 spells CAWSSWGGTGNTIYF. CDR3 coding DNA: TGTGCCTGGAGTTCCTGGGGGGGGACTGGAAACACCATATATTTT.

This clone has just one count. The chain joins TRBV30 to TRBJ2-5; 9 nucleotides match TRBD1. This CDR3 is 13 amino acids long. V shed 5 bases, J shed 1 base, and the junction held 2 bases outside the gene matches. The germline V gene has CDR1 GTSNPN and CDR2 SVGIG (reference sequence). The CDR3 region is CAWGQGPQETQYF. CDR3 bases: TGTGCCTGGGGACAGGGGCCCCAAGAGACCCAGTACTTC.

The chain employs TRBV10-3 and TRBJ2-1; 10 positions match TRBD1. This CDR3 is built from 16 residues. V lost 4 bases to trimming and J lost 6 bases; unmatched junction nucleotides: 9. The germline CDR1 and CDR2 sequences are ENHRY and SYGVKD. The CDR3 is CAISGSGTGVGNEQFF. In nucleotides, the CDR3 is TGTGCCATCAGTGGGTCCGGGACAGGGGTAGGCAATGAGCAGTTCTTC.

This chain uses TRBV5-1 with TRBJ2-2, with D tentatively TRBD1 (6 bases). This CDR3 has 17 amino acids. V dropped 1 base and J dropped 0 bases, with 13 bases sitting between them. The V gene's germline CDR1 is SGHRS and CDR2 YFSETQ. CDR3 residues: CASSLSGNRANTGELFF. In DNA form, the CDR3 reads TGCGCCAGCAGCTTGAGTGGGAACAGGGCGAACACCGGGGAGCTGTTTTTT.

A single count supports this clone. CDR3 nucleotide sequence: TGTGCCAGCAGCATCAACCGGGACAGGGTAATTTATGAGCAGTTCTTC. Translating it yields CASSINRDRVIYEQFF. V gene TRBV21-1 combines with J gene TRBJ2-1; the table gives TRBD1 as D, unverified against the DNA. TRBV21-1 is a documented pseudogene. The CDR3 has 16 amino acids.

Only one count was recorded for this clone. In DNA, the CDR3 is TGTGCCAGCAGCTTCTCCGGGATGAACACTGAAGCTTTCTTT. This translates into CASSFSGMNTEAFF. The chain uses TRBV7-2 and TRBJ1-1; D gene uncertain. V shed 3 bases and J shed 0 bases, with 8 bases lying between them. The CDR3 has 14 amino acids. Germline CDR1 reads SGHTA; CDR2 reads FQGNSA. The whole variable domain, remainder taken from reference TRBV7-2 and TRBJ1-1, is GAGVSQSPSNKVTEKGKDVELRCDPISGHTALYWYRQSLGQGLEFLIYFQGNSAPDKSGLPSDRFSAERTGGSVSTLTIQRTQQEDSAVYLCASSFSGMNTEAFFGQGTRLTVV.

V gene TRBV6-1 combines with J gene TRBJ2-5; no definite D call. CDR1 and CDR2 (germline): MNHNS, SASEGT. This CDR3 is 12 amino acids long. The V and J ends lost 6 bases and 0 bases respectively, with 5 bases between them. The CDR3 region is CASRTDQETQYF. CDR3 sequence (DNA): TGTGCCAGCAGAACAGACCAAGAGACCCAGTACTTC.

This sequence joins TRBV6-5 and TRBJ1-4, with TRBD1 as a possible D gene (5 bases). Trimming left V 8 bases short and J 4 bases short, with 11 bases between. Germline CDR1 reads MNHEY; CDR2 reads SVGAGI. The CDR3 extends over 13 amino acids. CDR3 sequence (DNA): TGTGCCAGCTCCAGGGCGGATAATGAAAAACTGTTTTTT. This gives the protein CASSRADNEKLFF.

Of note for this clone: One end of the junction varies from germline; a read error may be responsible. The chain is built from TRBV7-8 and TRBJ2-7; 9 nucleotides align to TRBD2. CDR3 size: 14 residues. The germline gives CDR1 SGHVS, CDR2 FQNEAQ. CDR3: CASSFSGGGYGQYF. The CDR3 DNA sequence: TGTGCCAGCAGCTTTAGCGGGGGCGGCTACGGGCAGTACTTC.

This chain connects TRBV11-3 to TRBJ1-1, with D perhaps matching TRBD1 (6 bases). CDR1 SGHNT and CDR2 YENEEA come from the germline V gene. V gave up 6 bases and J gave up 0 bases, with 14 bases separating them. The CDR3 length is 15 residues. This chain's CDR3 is CASRLGRGLNTEAFF. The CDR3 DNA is TGTGCCAGCAGGTTGGGCAGGGGACTGAACACTGAAGCTTTCTTT.

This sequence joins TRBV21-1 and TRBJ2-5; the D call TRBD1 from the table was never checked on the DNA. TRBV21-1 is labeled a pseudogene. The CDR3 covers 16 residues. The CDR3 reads CASSPTRGQTKETQYF. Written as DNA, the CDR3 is TGTGCCAGCAGCCCCACCAGGGGACAGACTAAAGAGACCCAGTACTTC.

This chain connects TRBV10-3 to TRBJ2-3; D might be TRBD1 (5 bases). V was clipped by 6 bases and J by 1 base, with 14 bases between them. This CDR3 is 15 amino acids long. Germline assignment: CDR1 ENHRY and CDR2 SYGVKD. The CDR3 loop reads CAIRLRDKGTDTQYF. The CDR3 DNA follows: TGTGCCATCAGACTCAGGGATAAGGGCACAGATACGCAGTATTTT.

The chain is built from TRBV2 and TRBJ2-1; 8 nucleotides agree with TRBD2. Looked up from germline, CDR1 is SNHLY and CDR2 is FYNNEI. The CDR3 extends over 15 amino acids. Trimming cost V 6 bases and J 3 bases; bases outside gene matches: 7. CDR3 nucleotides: TGTGCCAGCAGGGTAACTAGCGGAGACTACAATGAGCAGTTCTTC. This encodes CASRVTSGDYNEQFF.

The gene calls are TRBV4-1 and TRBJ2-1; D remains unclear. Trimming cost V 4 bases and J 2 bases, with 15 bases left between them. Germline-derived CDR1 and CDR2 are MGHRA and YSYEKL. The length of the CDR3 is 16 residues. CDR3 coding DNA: TGCGCCAGCAGCCCGAGGAGTGGCCTCACCTACAATGAGCAGTTCTTC. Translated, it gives CASSPRSGLTYNEQFF.

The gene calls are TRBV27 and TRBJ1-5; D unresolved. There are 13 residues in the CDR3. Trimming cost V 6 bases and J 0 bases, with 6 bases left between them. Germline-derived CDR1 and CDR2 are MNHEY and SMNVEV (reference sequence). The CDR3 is CASSTNSNQPQHF. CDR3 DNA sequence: TGTGCCAGCAGCACTAATAGCAATCAGCCCCAGCATTTT.

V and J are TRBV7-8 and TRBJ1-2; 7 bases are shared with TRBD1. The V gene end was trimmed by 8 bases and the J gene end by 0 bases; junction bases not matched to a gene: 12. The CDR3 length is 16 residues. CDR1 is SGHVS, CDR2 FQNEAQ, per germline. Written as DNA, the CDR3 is TGTGCCAGCGGCCGGTCCAGGGGGACTTCTAACTATGGCTACACCTTC. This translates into CASGRSRGTSNYGYTF.

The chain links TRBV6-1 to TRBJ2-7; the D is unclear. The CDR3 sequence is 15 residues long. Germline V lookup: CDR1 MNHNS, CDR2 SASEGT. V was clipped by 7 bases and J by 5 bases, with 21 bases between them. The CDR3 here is CASTQEVTLTHEQYV. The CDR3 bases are TGTGCCAGCACCCAAGAGGTGACCCTTACTCACGAGCAGTACGTC.

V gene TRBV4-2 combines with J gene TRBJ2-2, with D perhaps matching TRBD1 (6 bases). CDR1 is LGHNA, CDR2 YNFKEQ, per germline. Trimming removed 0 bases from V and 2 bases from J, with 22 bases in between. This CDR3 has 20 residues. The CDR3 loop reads CASSQDLLGAFLANTGELFF. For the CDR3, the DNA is TGTGCCAGCAGCCAAGATCTATTGGGGGCGTTCCTAGCTAACACCGGGGAGCTGTTTTTT.

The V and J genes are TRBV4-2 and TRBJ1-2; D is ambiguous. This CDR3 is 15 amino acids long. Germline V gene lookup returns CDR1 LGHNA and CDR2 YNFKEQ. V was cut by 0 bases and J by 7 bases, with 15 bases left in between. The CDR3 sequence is CASSQEGFLGSGYTF. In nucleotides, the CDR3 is TGTGCCAGCAGCCAAGAAGGTTTCCTCGGGTCTGGCTACACCTTC.

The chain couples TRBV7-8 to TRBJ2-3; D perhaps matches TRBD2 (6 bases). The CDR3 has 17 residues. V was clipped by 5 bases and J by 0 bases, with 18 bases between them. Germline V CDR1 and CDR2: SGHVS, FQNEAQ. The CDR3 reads CASSPLVPSGSTDTQYF. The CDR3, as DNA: TGTGCCAGCAGCCCACTGGTCCCGAGCGGGAGCACAGATACGCAGTATTTT.

CDR3 residues: CASSQTQGAYNEQFF. The CDR3 DNA reads as TGTGCCAGCAGCCAAACTCAGGGCGCGTACAATGAGCAGTTCTTC. V usage is TRBV4-2 and J usage is TRBJ2-1, with a weak D call TRBD1 (5 bases). The V end lost 2 bases, the J end lost 4 bases, and 12 bases lay between the germline ends. This CDR3 spans 15 amino acids. Germline assignment: CDR1 LGHNA and CDR2 YNFKEQ.

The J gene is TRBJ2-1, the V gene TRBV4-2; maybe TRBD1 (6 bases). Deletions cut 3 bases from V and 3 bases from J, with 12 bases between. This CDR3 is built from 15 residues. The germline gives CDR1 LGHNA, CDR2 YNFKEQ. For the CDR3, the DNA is TGTGCCAGCAGCCACTACAGGACAGACTACAATGAGCAGTTCTTC. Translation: CASSHYRTDYNEQFF.

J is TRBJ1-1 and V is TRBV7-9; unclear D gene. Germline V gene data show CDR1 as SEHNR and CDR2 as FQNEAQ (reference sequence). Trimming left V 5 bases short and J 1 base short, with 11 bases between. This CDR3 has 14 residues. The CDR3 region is CASSISSSNTEAFF. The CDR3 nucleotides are TGTGCCAGCAGCATAAGTAGCTCGAACACTGAAGCTTTCTTT.

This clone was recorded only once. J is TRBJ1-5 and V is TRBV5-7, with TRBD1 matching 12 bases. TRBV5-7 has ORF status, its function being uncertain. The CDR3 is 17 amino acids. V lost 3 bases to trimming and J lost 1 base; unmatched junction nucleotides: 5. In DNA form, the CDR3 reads TGTGCCAGCAGCTGGGACAGGGGGCTGGTAAGCAATCAGCCCCAGCATTTT. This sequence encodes CASSWDRGLVSNQPQHF.